Listed below are T cell receptor beta chains from one sample, sequenced in a study of cytomegalovirus exposure and HLA in healthy donors. Sequencing was performed with immunoSEQ multiplex PCR; in TCRdb, only in-frame clones are kept and a portion is missing. The sample lists roughly 190,000 clones, approximately 84% occurring once. What was sequenced was PBMCs. These receptors originate from a female donor in good health and CMV-seronegative. CDR3s include the opening cysteine and the closing phenylalanine or tryptophan. D genes are given only for firm matches. The size of a clone is reported for some rows only, either as once, few or many, or as a class for expanded clones.

V,J,size,D,CDR3,DNA
TRBV18,TRBJ1-4,NA,NA,CASSPRLATNEKLFF,TGTGCCAGCTCACCCCGACTTGCAACTAATGAAAAACTGTTTTTT
TRBV5-1,TRBJ2-7,NA,NA,CASSLGQGVNEQYF,TGCGCCAGCAGCTTGGGGCAGGGTGTCAACGAGCAGTACTTC
TRBV30,TRBJ1-5,NA,NA,CAWSASTGMPNNQPQHF,TGTGCCTGGAGTGCATCCACAGGGATGCCCAACAATCAGCCCCAGCATTTT
TRBV29-1,TRBJ2-5,once,TRBD2,CSVVGLAGQETQYF,TGCAGCGTTGTGGGACTAGCGGGACAAGAGACCCAGTACTTC
TRBV7-8,TRBJ2-2,NA,TRBD2,CASSAGTRGTGELFF,TGTGCCAGCAGCGCCGGGACTAGGGGCACCGGGGAGCTGTTTTTT
TRBV27,TRBJ2-7,few,TRBD1,CASSSDRGGYEQYF,TGTGCCAGCAGTTCGGACAGGGGAGGGTACGAGCAGTACTTC
TRBV6-6,TRBJ1-2,NA,NA,CASSDQAGPNYGYTF,TGTGCCAGCAGTGACCAGGCAGGGCCGAACTATGGCTACACCTTC
TRBV6-1,TRBJ2-5,few,NA,CASSPVPETQYF,TGTGCCAGCAGTCCTGTTCCAGAGACCCAGTACTTC
TRBV11-2,TRBJ1-2,NA,TRBD1,CASSLFVGQGAHGYTF,TGTGCCAGCAGCTTATTTGTGGGACAGGGGGCGCATGGCTACACCTTC
TRBV19,TRBJ2-7,NA,NA,CASSPGVEQYF,TGTGCCAGTAGCCCAGGGGTCGAGCAGTACTTC
TRBV2,TRBJ2-3,NA,NA,CASTGIRGPTDTQYF,TGTGCCAGCACAGGGATTAGAGGACCCACAGATACGCAGTATTTT
TRBV30,TRBJ1-1,NA,NA,CAWSRGGPQAFF,TGTGCCTGGAGTAGGGGGGGACCCCAAGCTTTCTTT
TRBV18,TRBJ1-5,NA,TRBD1,CASSGGRTGSNQPQHF,TGTGCCAGCTCTGGGGGCAGGACAGGGAGCAATCAGCCCCAGCATTTT
TRBV6-5,TRBJ2-1,NA,TRBD2,CAIPIAGGYNEQFF,TGTGCCATCCCGATAGCGGGGGGTTACAATGAGCAGTTCTTC
TRBV7-9,TRBJ1-2,NA,NA,CSSSQLLQGVNYGYTF,TGTTCCAGCAGCCAGCTCTTGCAAGGGGTTAACTATGGCTACACCTTC
TRBV21-1,TRBJ1-5,few,NA,CASSRRDRVSNQPQHF,TGTGCCAGCAGCAGACGGGACAGGGTCAGCAATCAGCCCCAGCATTTT